This record concerns one T cell receptor (beta chain) sequence. Antigen: not known. This CDR3 is built from 17 residues. Germline CDR1 is SNHLY and CDR2 is FYNNEI. V lost 3 bases, J lost 1 base, and 15 bases lay in between. These data are taken from a study of cytomegalovirus exposure and HLA in healthy donors. TCRdb keeps only in-frame clones here, not all; method: immunoSEQ multiplex PCR. The table has roughly 200,000 clones, about 81% seen once; the top ten hold around 1.2%. Study-wide results and limits: The dataset shows that most TCR sequences were rare, while some public TCRs occurred in many donors.

This sequence originates from a young woman in good health and CMV-seronegative. The chain couples TRBV2 to TRBJ2-2; the D gene is possibly TRBD1 (5 bases). The material sequenced was PBMCs. For the CDR3, the DNA is TGTGCCAGCAGTGACCCCTCCAGGGTCGTGAACACCGGGGAGCTGTTTTTT. It yields the protein CASSDPSRVVNTGELFF.